These 9 T cell receptor beta chains were all obtained from the same sample, sequenced in a study of T cells after yellow fever vaccination. One entry per CDR3 protein results from TCRdb running MiXCR on the 5' RACE reads. The data contain 300,000 to 400,000 distinct CDR3 sequences, under 15% of them singletons. Sample: CD4+ T cells sorted from PBMCs, taken 15 days after the yellow fever booster vaccination. The receptors were gathered from a man aged 18 to 30 who received the YFV17D yellow fever vaccine.

This clonotype has only a few counts. The CDR3 loop reads CASSPPGRRNEQFF. The CDR3 DNA sequence: TGTGCCAGCAGCCCCCCCGGTAGGCGCAATGAGCAGTTCTTC. This chain connects TRBV11-2 to TRBJ2-1; D call uncertain. The V end lost 5 bases, the J end lost 6 bases, and 14 bases lay between the germline ends. The CDR3 sequence is 14 residues long. The germline CDR1 and CDR2 sequences are SGHAT and FQNNGV.

CDR3 in DNA: TGCAGTGCGGTACAGGGGGCAAATGGCTACACCTTC. Protein: CSAVQGANGYTF. The chain has TRBV20-1 and TRBJ1-2, with TRBD1 matching over 9 bases. The trim removed 6 bases at V and 6 bases at J, leaving 5 bases unmatched. Germline assignment: CDR1 DFQATT and CDR2 SNEGSKA (reference sequence). This CDR3 comprises 12 residues.

This clonotype came up a few times. The chain employs TRBV7-2 and TRBJ1-1; a possible D gene is TRBD1 (6 bases). The CDR3 is made up of 14 amino acids. Trimming stripped 1 base from V and 10 bases from J, with 16 bases between. Germline V lookup: CDR1 SGHTA, CDR2 FQGNSA. The CDR3 DNA reads TGTGCCAGCAGCTTAGGGGGGCTGGATGGTAGAGCTTTCTTT. Its translation is CASSLGGLDGRAFF.

A few counts support this clonotype. CDR3 in amino acids: CAISRERGEQFF. In nucleotides, the CDR3 is TGTGCCATCAGTCGAGAGAGGGGTGAGCAGTTCTTC. The chain carries TRBV10-3 and TRBJ2-1; TRBD1 or TRBD2 may be the D gene (5 bases each). Germline CDR1 is ENHRY and CDR2 is SYGVKD. The ends were cut back, 5 bases at V and 9 bases at J, with 11 bases in the middle. CDR3 length equals 12 residues.

The table lists this clonotype with a few counts. The rearrangement uses TRBV7-2 and TRBJ2-2; D is perhaps TRBD1 (6 bases). The V gene's germline CDR1 is SGHTA and CDR2 FQGNSA. The CDR3 runs to 18 residues. V gave up 3 bases and J gave up 0 bases, with 17 bases separating them. CDR3 protein: CASSFGGSGTSNTGELFF. CDR3 DNA: TGTGCCAGCAGCTTTGGGGGCTCGGGAACCTCGAACACCGGGGAGCTGTTTTTT.

The chain links TRBV6-5 to TRBJ2-1; D is possibly TRBD2 (5 bases). V lost 6 bases, J lost 10 bases, and 22 bases lay in between. CDR3 size: 15 residues. Germline lookup yields CDR1 MNHEY and CDR2 SVGAGI. The CDR3 protein is CASRPVRLPLGEQFF. In nucleotides, the CDR3 is TGTGCCAGCAGACCGGTGAGACTACCCTTAGGGGAGCAGTTCTTC.

This chain links TRBV28 with TRBJ2-7; a weak D match, TRBD1 (6 bases). Germline V CDR1 and CDR2: MDHEN, SYDVKM. The CDR3 covers 15 residues. V shed 4 bases and J shed 6 bases, with 19 bases lying between them. CDR3 amino acids: CASSSLTDRLPEQYV. The CDR3, as DNA: TGTGCCAGCAGTTCCCTGACTGACAGGCTCCCCGAGCAGTACGTC.

This clonotype was recorded once. A read error is possible here, since a much larger clone lies one base away. The rearrangement uses TRBV7-2 and TRBJ2-3, with D uncertain. In germline, CDR1 is SGHTA, CDR2 FQGNSA. CDR3 length equals 13 residues. V gave up 5 bases and J gave up 6 bases, with 12 bases separating them. The CDR3 is CASSRTLRDTQYF. The DNA of the CDR3 is TGTGCCAGCAGCCGCACCCTCCGGGATACGCAGTATTTT.

CDR3 coding DNA: TGTGCCTCCGCGAGCCAGGGGGCCTACGAGCAGTACGTC. Translating it yields CASASQGAYEQYV. This rearrangement joins TRBV28 to TRBJ2-7, with TRBD1 matching over 7 bases. With 11 bases clipped from V and 2 bases from J, the junction kept 9 bases outside the gene matches. The germline V gene has CDR1 MDHEN and CDR2 SYDVKM. The CDR3 extends over 13 amino acids.